This note documents a single T cell receptor beta chain sequence. What it recognizes is unknown. A J-beta primer mix and a sample-barcoded 5' primer were used in a second PCR of about 6 to 12 cycles. Each of the cDNA molecules was tagged by a template-switch adaptor with 12 random nucleotides. TCRdb called the 5' RACE reads again in MiXCR, with one record for every CDR3 protein. The sample lists 1 million to 1.2 million distinct CDR3 sequences, around two fifths seen once, with about an eighth in the top ten. The V and J ends lost 6 bases and 5 bases, in that order; junction bases with no gene match: 12. The CDR3 spans 15 residues. Donors each provided 7.5 to 10 milliliters of peripheral blood. The data originate from a study of blood T cells in healthy people across ages. General study findings and limits: The unknown donor CMV status may have confounded expanded clonotype changes.

The sample was blood. The V and J genes are TRBV12-3 or TRBV12-4 and TRBJ1-2; 7 bases line up with TRBD1. The sequence was obtained from a man aged 18-30 years in good health. The CDR3 DNA reads as TGTGCCAGCAGCCCAACGACAGGGATTGGATATGGCTACACCTTC. Residues: CASSPTTGIGYGYTF.